This entry describes one TCR beta chain. This clone appeared a few times. Its antigen is still unknown. Base qualities are not provided; no much larger clone lies one nucleotide away. The data are from a study of shared T cell receptors in the human thymus (dated by TCRdb to the early 2020s). Background on the whole study: The study investigated the way shared, self-reactive T-cell receptor alpha chains are produced in the human thymus.

The library was produced with the immunoSEQ multiplex PCR assay. Sourced from immuneACCESS, this table was stored by TCRdb with only in-frame sequences that have V and J called. A share of the clones is absent; for the studies checked, an unresolved V gene accounts for under half, and the remainder has no known explanation. The sample table holds 650,000 to 950,000 clones, of which 80% to 90% were seen once. The top ten hold 0.0095% to 0.013% of the sample. Relative to germline, V is missing 6 bases and J is missing 2 bases, with 13 bases of the junction outside any gene match. The germline V gene provides CDR1 KGHSH and CDR2 LQKENI. The CDR3 goes from the cysteine to the phenylalanine over 19 residues. Solely the CDR3 DNA is kept, with 57 bases framed from the first base. The data were also submitted as part of a second study, on human thymus T cells. As that second paper reports: Immunologically healthy infants undergoing open corrective cardiac surgery for congenital heart defects in Finland were used as donors. Thymus tissue was collected as surgical resects that were removed during corrective cardiac surgery. Usage of V and J gene segments appeared to be biased in both the thymic and the peripheral blood repertoires. The related research found that thymic TCR repertoires overlapped highly between unrelated individuals. TCR alpha and beta repertoires from roughly eight infant thymus samples and a few related peripheral blood samples were characterized in the study. Donor ages ranging from roughly 6 to 244 days were recorded, and roughly six male and a couple of female infants were included in the cohort. Thymocytes were freed from the tissue by mechanical means and kept at -70 degrees C as pellets of about 8.5-34 million cells. A QIAsymphony instrument was used to extract genomic DNA from frozen cell pellets. The immunoSEQ multiplex PCR assay was used to amplify the TCRB and TCRAD loci from a standardized amount of quality-controlled genomic DNA. The V(D)J region was spanned by amplicons of a length sufficient to cover the CDR3 and to identify V and J genes. The amplicons were sequenced on an Illumina platform via the commercial immunoSEQ service. Primer bias and sequencing errors were corrected as previously described, and TCRAD and TCRB definitions were based on the IMGT database. immunoSEQ Analyzer 3.0 and VDJTools were used for repertoire analysis, which covered basic statistics, V/J segment usage, diversity estimates, rarefaction and pairwise overlap. Diversity was estimated using the Chao1, ChaoE, Efron-Thisted, Shannon and inverse Simpson indices, and was also estimated on datasets down-sampled to the size of the smallest sample. Repertoire overlap used strict matching of CDR3 nucleotide sequence, V gene and J gene, with Jaccard-based multidimensional scaling clustering. On average, about 810,000 unique TCRB clonotypes were obtained from thymus samples, compared with 75,000 to 90,000 from blood samples.

This sequence originates from a girl less than two years old with a congenital heart defect. Donor details come from another sample of the same person, matched by shared clones. The chain joins TRBV18 to TRBJ2-5, with TRBD2 matching 15 junction bases. The sequencing input was thymocytes. Here is the DNA: TGTGCCAGCTCGCCGGGACTAGCGGGGGGACCGGTTACTCAAGAGACCCAGTACTTC. Translation gives CASSPGLAGGPVTQETQYF.